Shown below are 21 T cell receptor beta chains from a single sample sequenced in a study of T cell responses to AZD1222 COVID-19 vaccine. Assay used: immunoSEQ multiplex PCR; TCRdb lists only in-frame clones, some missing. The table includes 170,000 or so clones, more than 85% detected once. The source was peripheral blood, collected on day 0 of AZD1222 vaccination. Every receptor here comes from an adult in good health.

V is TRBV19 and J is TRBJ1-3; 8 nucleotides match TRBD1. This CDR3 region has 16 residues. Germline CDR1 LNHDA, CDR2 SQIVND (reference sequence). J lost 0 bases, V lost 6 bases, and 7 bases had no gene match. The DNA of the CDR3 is TGTGCCAGTAGCCGCGGACAGGGTCTCTCTGGAAACACCATATATTTT. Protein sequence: CASSRGQGLSGNTIYF. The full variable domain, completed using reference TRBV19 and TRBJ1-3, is DGGITQSPKYLFRKEGQNVTLSCEQNLNHDAMYWYRQDPGQGLRLIYYSQIVNDFQKGDIAEGYSVSREKKESFPLTVTSAQKNPTAFYLCASSRGQGLSGNTIYFGEGSWLTVV.

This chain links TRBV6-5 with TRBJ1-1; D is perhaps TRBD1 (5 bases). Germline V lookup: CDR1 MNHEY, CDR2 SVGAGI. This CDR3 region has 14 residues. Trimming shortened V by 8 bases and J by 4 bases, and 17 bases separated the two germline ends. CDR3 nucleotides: TGTGCCAGCTATATGTACGGGGGGACCACTGAAGCTTTCTTT. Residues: CASYMYGGTTEAFF.

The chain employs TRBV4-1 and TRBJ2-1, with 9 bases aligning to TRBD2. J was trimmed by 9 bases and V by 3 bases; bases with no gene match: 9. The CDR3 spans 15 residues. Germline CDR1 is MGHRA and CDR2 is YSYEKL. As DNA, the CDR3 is TGCGCCAGCAGCCAGGGGAGCGGGGGGTTTGGTGAGCAGTTCTTC. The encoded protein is CASSQGSGGFGEQFF.

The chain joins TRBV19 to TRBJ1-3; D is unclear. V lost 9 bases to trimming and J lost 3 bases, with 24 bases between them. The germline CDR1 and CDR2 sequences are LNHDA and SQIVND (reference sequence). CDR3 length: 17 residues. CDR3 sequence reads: CASALSPTRGGGNTIYF. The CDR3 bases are TGTGCCAGCGCCCTCTCCCCGACGCGTGGTGGTGGAAACACCATATATTTT.

The CDR3 bases are TGTGCCAGCAGTGATCAGCGGGGGGGCACAGATACGCAGTATTTT. This translates into CASSDQRGGTDTQYF. The J gene is TRBJ2-3, the V gene TRBV6-1, with TRBD2 matching over 9 bases. V gave up 3 bases and J gave up 1 base; unmatched junction bases: 2. Per the germline V gene, CDR1 is MNHNS and CDR2 is SASEGT. This CDR3 has 15 residues.

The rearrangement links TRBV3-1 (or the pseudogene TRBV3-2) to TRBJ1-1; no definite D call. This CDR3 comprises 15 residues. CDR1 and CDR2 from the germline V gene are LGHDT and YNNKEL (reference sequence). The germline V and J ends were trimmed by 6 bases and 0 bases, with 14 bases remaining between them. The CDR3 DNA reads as TGTGCCAGCAGTCCCCCCGGAGGGATGAACACTGAAGCTTTCTTT. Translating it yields CASSPPGGMNTEAFF.

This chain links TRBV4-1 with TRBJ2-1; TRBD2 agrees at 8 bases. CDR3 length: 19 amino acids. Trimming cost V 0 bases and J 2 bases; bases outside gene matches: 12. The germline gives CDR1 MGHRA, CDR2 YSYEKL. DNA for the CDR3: TGCGCCAGCAGCCAAGATCGGGGGTTCGGCGGGGGGACCTACAATGAGCAGTTCTTC. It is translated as CASSQDRGFGGGTYNEQFF.

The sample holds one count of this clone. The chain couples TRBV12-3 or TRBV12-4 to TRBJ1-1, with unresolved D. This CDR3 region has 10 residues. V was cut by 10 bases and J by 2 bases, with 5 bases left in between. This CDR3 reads CATGNTEAFF. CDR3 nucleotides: TGTGCCACGGGCAACACTGAAGCTTTCTTT.

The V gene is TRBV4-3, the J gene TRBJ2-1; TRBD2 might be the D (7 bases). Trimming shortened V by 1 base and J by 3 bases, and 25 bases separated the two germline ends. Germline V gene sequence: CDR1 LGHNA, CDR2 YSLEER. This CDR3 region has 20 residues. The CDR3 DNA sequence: TGCGCCAGCAGCCAAGTACCTCTAGGGGGGACGGGGGGTAGCTACAATGAGCAGTTCTTC. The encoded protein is CASSQVPLGGTGGSYNEQFF.

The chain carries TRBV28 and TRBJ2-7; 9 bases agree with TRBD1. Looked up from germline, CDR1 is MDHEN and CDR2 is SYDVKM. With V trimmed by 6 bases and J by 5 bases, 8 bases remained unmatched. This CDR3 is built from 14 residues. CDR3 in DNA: TGTGCCAGCAGACCCACAGGGGGCGAGGACGAGCAGTACTTC. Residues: CASRPTGGEDEQYF.

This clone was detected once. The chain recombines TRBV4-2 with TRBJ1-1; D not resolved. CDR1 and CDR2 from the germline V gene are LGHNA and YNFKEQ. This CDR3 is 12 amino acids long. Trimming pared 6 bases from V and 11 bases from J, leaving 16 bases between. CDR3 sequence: CASSSVAVGAFF. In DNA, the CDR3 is TGTGCCAGCAGTTCCGTTGCGGTCGGGGCTTTCTTT.

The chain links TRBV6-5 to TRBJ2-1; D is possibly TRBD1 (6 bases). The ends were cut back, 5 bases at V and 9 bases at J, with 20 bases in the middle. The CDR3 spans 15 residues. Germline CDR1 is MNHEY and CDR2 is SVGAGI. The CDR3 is CASSPPGEGRFEQFF. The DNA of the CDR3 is TGTGCCAGCAGTCCGCCAGGGGAAGGCCGGTTTGAGCAGTTCTTC.

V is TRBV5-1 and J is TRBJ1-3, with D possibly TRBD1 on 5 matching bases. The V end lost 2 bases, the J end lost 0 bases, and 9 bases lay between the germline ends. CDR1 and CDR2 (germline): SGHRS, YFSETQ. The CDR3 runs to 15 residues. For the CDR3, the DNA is TGCGCCAGCAGCTTCGGGACGGACTCTGGAAACACCATATATTTT. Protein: CASSFGTDSGNTIYF.

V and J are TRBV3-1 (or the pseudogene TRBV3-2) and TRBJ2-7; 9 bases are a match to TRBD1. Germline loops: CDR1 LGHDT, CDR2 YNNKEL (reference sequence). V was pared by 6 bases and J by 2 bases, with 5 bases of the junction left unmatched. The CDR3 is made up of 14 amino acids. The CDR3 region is CASSRDRGAYEQYF. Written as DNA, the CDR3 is TGTGCCAGCAGTCGCGACAGGGGGGCCTACGAGCAGTACTTC.

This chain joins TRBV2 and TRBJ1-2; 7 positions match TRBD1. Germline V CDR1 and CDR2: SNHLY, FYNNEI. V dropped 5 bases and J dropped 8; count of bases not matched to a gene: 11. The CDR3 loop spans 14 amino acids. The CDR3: CASSPDRALWGYTF. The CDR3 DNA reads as TGTGCCAGCAGTCCTGACAGGGCCCTTTGGGGCTACACCTTC.

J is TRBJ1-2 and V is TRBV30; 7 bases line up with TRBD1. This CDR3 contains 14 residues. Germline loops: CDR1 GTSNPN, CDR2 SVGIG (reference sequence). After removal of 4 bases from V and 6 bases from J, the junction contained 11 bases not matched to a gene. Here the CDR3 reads CAWNLGQGGDGYTF. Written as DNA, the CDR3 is TGTGCCTGGAATCTTGGTCAGGGGGGAGATGGCTACACCTTC.

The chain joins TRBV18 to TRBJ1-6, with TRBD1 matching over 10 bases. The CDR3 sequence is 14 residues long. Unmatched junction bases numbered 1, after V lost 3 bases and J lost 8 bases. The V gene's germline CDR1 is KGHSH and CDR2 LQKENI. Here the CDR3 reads CASSPGTGDSPLHF. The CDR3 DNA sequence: TGTGCCAGCTCACCCGGGACAGGGGATTCACCCCTCCACTTT.

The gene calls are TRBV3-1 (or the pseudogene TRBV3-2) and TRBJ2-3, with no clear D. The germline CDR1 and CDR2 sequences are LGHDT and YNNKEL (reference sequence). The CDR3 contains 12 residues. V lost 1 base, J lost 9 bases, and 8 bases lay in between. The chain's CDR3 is CASSQAVGTQYF. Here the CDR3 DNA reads TGTGCCAGCAGCCAAGCGGTAGGGACGCAGTATTTT.

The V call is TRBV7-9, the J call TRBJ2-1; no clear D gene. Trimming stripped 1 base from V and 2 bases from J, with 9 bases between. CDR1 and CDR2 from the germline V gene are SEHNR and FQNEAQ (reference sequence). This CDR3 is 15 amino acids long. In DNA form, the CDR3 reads TGTGCCAGCAGCTTAGGGGCCTTCCCCTACAATGAGCAGTTCTTC. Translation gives CASSLGAFPYNEQFF.

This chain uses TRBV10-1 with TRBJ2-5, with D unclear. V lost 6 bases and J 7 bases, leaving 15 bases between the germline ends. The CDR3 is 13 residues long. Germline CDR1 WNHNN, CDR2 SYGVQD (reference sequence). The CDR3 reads CASSPGLAGTQYF. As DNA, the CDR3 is TGCGCCAGCAGCCCCGGGCTGGCCGGGACCCAGTACTTC.

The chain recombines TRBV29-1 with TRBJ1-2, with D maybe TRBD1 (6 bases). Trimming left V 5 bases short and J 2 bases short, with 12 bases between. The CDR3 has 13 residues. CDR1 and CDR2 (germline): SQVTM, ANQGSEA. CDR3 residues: CSVTGSRNYGYTF. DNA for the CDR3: TGCAGCGTTACAGGGTCGAGGAACTATGGCTACACCTTC.